These 21 T cell receptor beta chains came from one sample sequenced in a study of OX40 agonist ivuxolimab in advanced cancers. Libraries were prepared by immunoSEQ multiplex PCR; TCRdb keeps only in-frame clonotypes and omits some of them. The table lists roughly 74,000 clones, over 70% of them singletons. This specimen consisted of CD4+ or CD8+ T cells sorted from blood, obtained in a trial of the OX40 agonist ivuxolimab. The source is an adult with an advanced solid tumor such as melanoma, head and neck, liver or kidney cancer.

V gene TRBV25-1 combines with J gene TRBJ1-1; a weak D match, TRBD1 (5 bases). CDR3 size: 12 residues. Trimming took off 7 bases at V and 8 bases at J, with 14 bases between the two ends. Germline V lookup: CDR1 MGHDK, CDR2 SYGVNS. For the CDR3, the DNA is TGTGCCAGCACCATCGGGACCGCCGAAGCTTTCTTT. The encoded protein is CASTIGTAEAFF.

This clone occurred a few times. V gene TRBV18 combines with J gene TRBJ1-5; the match to TRBD1 covers 7 bases. Germline CDR1 reads KGHSH; CDR2 reads LQKENI. The CDR3 covers 14 residues. The V and J ends lost 4 bases and 5 bases, in that order; junction bases with no gene match: 5. CDR3 region: CASSHGGGDQPQHF. As DNA, the CDR3 is TGTGCCAGCTCACATGGAGGGGGCGATCAGCCCCAGCATTTT.

The gene calls are TRBV14 and TRBJ1-3, with D uncertain. V was clipped by 1 base and J by 5 bases, with 6 bases between them. CDR1 is SGHDN, CDR2 FVKESK, per germline. The CDR3 totals 13 residues. This CDR3 is CASSQGARNTIYF. The CDR3 DNA sequence: TGTGCCAGCAGCCAAGGAGCAAGAAACACCATATATTTT.

This rearrangement joins TRBV4-1 to TRBJ1-1; D is ambiguous. CDR1 and CDR2 (germline): MGHRA, YSYEKL. This CDR3 contains 12 residues. Trimming stripped 4 bases from V and 11 bases from J, with 14 bases between. In DNA, the CDR3 is TGCGCCAGCAGCCTACTAGATGGTGGGGCTTTCTTT. Protein product: CASSLLDGGAFF.

Only a few counts were recorded for this clone. The V call is TRBV6-5, the J call TRBJ2-3; D not resolved. Germline V lookup: CDR1 MNHEY, CDR2 SVGAGI. The CDR3 loop spans 14 amino acids. V lost 2 bases and J 2 bases, leaving 8 bases between the germline ends. The CDR3 nucleotides are TGTGCCAGCAGTTACAGGGATTTCACAGATACGCAGTATTTT. Its protein product is CASSYRDFTDTQYF.

The chain is built from TRBV29-1 and TRBJ1-2; tentative D call: TRBD1 (5 bases). Trimming pared 6 bases from V and 6 bases from J, leaving 11 bases between. CDR1 and CDR2 (germline): SQVTM, ANQGSEA. There are 11 residues in the CDR3. The CDR3 here is CSVNYRNGYTF. In DNA form, the CDR3 reads TGCAGCGTCAACTACAGGAATGGCTACACCTTC.

The chain employs TRBV19 and TRBJ1-5; the match to TRBD1 covers 7 bases. V lost 4 bases, J lost 2 bases, and 5 bases stayed unmatched. The germline CDR1 and CDR2 sequences are LNHDA and SQIVND (reference sequence). This CDR3 has 15 amino acids. In nucleotides, the CDR3 is TGTGCCAGTAGTACACAGGGGCCGGGCAATCAGCCCCAGCATTTT. Translation gives CASSTQGPGNQPQHF.

The CDR3 DNA is TGTGCCAGCAGTCCCCCGACTAGCGGAACCTACAATGAGCAGTTCTTC. It is translated as CASSPPTSGTYNEQFF. V gene TRBV28 combines with J gene TRBJ2-1; 9 nucleotides agree with TRBD2. Germline assignment: CDR1 MDHEN and CDR2 SYDVKM. V lost 5 bases to trimming and J lost 2 bases; unmatched junction nucleotides: 7. The CDR3 runs to 16 residues.

This chain connects TRBV5-1 to TRBJ2-3; D might be TRBD2 (6 bases). The CDR3 consists of 14 residues. V was cut by 0 bases and J by 4 bases, with 9 bases left in between. Germline lookup yields CDR1 SGHRS and CDR2 YFSETQ. CDR3 DNA sequence: TGCGCCAGCAGCTTGGTTAGCGGAGCAGATACGCAGTATTTT. This sequence encodes CASSLVSGADTQYF.

The gene calls are TRBV7-9 and TRBJ2-2; D uncertain. From germline, CDR1 is SEHNR and CDR2 FQNEAQ (reference sequence). This CDR3 comprises 16 residues. Trimming took 5 bases from V and 6 from J, leaving 19 bases between them. CDR3 nucleotide sequence: TGTGCCAGCAGCAAAAACACCAGGAACAAGGCCGGGGAGCTGTTTTTT. Protein product: CASSKNTRNKAGELFF.

The V gene is TRBV6-1, the J gene TRBJ2-3, with TRBD2 identical over 14 bases. J gave up 4 bases and V 4 bases, and 10 bases lay outside the gene matches. The germline V gene has CDR1 MNHNS and CDR2 SASEGT. CDR3 length: 18 residues. CDR3 loop: CASSGLAGGNFVSDTQYF. The DNA for the CDR3 is TGTGCCAGCAGTGGACTAGCGGGAGGGAACTTCGTTTCAGATACGCAGTATTTT.

The chain's CDR3 is CASSLAQGAGGYTF. DNA for the CDR3: TGCGCCAGCAGCTTGGCACAGGGGGCGGGTGGCTACACCTTC. The chain recombines TRBV5-1 with TRBJ1-2, with 9 bases that match TRBD1. The CDR3 sequence is 14 residues long. Trimming removed 0 bases from V and 7 bases from J; junction bases left unmatched: 4. From germline, CDR1 is SGHRS and CDR2 YFSETQ.

This clone turned up a few times. The chain couples TRBV7-2 to TRBJ2-3; unclear D gene. Per the germline V gene, CDR1 is SGHTA and CDR2 is FQGNSA. CDR3 length equals 12 residues. Trimming took off 2 bases at V and 6 bases at J, with 6 bases between the two ends. The DNA of the CDR3 is TGTGCCAGCAGCTTATTCGGGGATACGCAGTATTTT. This translates into CASSLFGDTQYF.

The V and J genes are TRBV30 and TRBJ2-2; 8 bases fit TRBD2. This CDR3 spans 15 amino acids. The V segment lost 1 base and the J segment 1 base; nucleotides outside the gene matches: 2. In germline, CDR1 is GTSNPN, CDR2 SVGIG (reference sequence). The CDR3 protein is CAWSGLAGNTGELFF. The CDR3 DNA follows: TGTGCCTGGAGTGGTCTAGCGGGGAACACCGGGGAGCTGTTTTTT. The full variable domain, in which reference TRBV30 and TRBJ2-2 provide the parts outside the CDR3, is SQTIHQWPATLVQPVGSPLSLECTVEGTSNPNLYWYRQAAGRGLQLLFYSVGIGQISSEVPQNLSASRPQDRQFILSSKKLLLSDSGFYLCAWSGLAGNTGELFFGEGSRLTVL.

This CDR3 reads CASSLSGANPYEQYF. Here the CDR3 DNA reads TGTGCCAGCAGTCTTAGCGGGGCCAACCCCTACGAGCAGTACTTC. This chain connects TRBV7-9 to TRBJ2-7; 8 bases agree with TRBD2. After removal of 6 bases from V and 2 bases from J, the junction contained 9 bases not matched to a gene. The CDR3 has 15 amino acids. Germline V gene data show CDR1 as SEHNR and CDR2 as FQNEAQ (reference sequence).

This chain links TRBV19 with TRBJ1-4; D not resolved. The CDR3 is made up of 16 amino acids. V was pared by 7 bases and J by 8 bases, with 23 bases between. Germline CDR1 reads LNHDA; CDR2 reads SQIVND (reference sequence). DNA of the CDR3: TGTGCCAGTAATCCCCCGTATTCGGTGTTTGAAGAAAAACTGTTTTTT. Translation gives CASNPPYSVFEEKLFF.

The chain is built from TRBV7-9 and TRBJ2-5; 8 bases agree with TRBD1. CDR3 length equals 14 residues. Looked up from germline, CDR1 is SEHNR and CDR2 is FQNEAQ (reference sequence). After removal of 4 bases from V and 3 bases from J, the junction contained 4 bases not matched to a gene. The DNA for the CDR3 is TGTGCCAGCAGCTCCCGACAGGGGAAAGAGACCCAGTACTTC. Amino acids: CASSSRQGKETQYF.

V gene TRBV4-3 combines with J gene TRBJ1-5; 10 nucleotides align to TRBD1. Germline V gives CDR1 LGHNA, CDR2 YSLEER. Trimming cost V 1 base and J 7 bases; bases outside gene matches: 7. The CDR3 loop spans 16 amino acids. In DNA form, the CDR3 reads TGCGCCAGCAGCCAAGGACAGGGGGCGTTGGGGCAGCCCCAGCATTTT. This translates into CASSQGQGALGQPQHF.

The chain couples TRBV7-8 to TRBJ1-5, with 7 bases matching TRBD1. The V gene's germline CDR1 is SGHVS and CDR2 FQNEAQ. This CDR3 comprises 16 residues. V shed 0 bases, J shed 3 bases, and the junction held 5 bases outside the gene matches. The CDR3 here is CASSLASGTVNQPQHF. The CDR3 coding sequence is TGTGCCAGCAGCTTAGCAAGCGGGACAGTCAATCAGCCCCAGCATTTT.

About this clone itself: Other DNA sequences from this sample encode an identical CDR3 as well. The rearrangement joins TRBV20-1 to TRBJ2-5, with D uncertain. This CDR3 is 10 amino acids long. Trimming removed 3 bases from V and 5 bases from J, with 4 bases in between. Germline CDR1 reads DFQATT; CDR2 reads SNEGSKA (reference sequence). The CDR3 nucleotides read TGCAGTGCTAGGGGGGAGACCCAGTACTTC. It is translated as CSARGETQYF.

The gene calls are TRBV19 and TRBJ1-1, with D hard to call. The CDR3 is 14 amino acids. Germline V lookup: CDR1 LNHDA, CDR2 SQIVND (reference sequence). V was pared by 6 bases and J by 0 bases, with 11 bases between. The CDR3 bases are TGTGCCAGTAGGGGAGGGATGGTGAACACTGAAGCTTTCTTT. Protein product: CASRGGMVNTEAFF.